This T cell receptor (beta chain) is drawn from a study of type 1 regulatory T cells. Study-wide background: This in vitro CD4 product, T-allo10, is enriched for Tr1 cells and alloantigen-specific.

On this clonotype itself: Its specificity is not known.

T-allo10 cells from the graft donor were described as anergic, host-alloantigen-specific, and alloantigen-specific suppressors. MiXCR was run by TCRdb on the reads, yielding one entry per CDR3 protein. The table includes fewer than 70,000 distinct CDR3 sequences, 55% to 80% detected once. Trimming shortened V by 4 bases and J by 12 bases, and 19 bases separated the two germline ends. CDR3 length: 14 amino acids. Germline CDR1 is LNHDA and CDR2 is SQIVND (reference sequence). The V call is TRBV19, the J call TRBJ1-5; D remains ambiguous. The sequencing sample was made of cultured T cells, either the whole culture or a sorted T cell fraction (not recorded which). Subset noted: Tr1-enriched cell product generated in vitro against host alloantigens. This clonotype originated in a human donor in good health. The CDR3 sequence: CASSTGILEGFQHF. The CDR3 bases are TGTGCCAGTAGTACTGGCATCTTAGAGGGTTTCCAGCATTTT.